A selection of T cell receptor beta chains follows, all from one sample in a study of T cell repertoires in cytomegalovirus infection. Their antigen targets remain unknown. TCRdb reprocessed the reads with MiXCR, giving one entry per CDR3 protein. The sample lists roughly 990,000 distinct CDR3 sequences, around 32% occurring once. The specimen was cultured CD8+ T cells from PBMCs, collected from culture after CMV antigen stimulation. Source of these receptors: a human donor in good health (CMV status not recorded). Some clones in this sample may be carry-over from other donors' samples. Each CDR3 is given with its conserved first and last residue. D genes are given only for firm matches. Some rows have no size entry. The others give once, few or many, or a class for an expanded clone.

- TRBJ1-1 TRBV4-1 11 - TGCGCCAGCAGCCAAAGCACTGAAGCTTTCTTT CASSQSTEAFF
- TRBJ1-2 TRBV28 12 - TGTGCCAGCAGTTTTCCGGCATATGGCTACACCTTC CASSFPAYGYTF
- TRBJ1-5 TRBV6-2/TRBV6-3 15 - TGTGCCAGCAGTGGCCCCGGCAGAAACAATCAGCCCCAGCATTTT CASSGPGRNNQPQHF
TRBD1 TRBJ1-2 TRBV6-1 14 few TGTGCCAGCACTTCGGACAGGGGCCACTATGGCTACACCTTC CASTSDRGHYGYTF
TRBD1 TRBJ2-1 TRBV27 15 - TGTGCCAGCAGGACCGGACAGGGGGCAGGGAATGAGCAGTTCTTC CASRTGQGAGNEQFF
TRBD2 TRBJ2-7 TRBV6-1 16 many TGTGCCAGCACCCTGGGACTAGCCGTCTTCCGCGACGAGCAGTACTTC CASTLGLAVFRDEQYF
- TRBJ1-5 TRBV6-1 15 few TGTGCCAGCAGTGATGGCTCGGGAAGTGGTCAGCCCCAGCATTTT CASSDGSGSGQPQHF
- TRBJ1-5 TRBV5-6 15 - TGTGCCAGCAGCTCGTCGGGCCGACGCAATCAGCCCCAGCATTTT CASSSSGRRNQPQHF
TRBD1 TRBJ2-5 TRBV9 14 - TGTGCCAGCAGCCCCTGGGACAGGCAAGAGACCCAGTACTTC CASSPWDRQETQYF
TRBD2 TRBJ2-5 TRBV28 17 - TGTGCCAGCAATCCGGGACTAGCGGAAACGATCCAAGAGACCCAGTACTTC CASNPGLAETIQETQYF
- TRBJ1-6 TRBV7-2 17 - TGTGCCAGCAGCTTGGTCGACAGCCCGAGGTATAATTCACCCCTCCACTTT CASSLVDSPRYNSPLHF
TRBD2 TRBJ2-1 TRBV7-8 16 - TGTGCCAGCAGCTTAGCCGGGACTAGCGGGGGGGGGGAGCAGTTCTTC CASSLAGTSGGGEQFF
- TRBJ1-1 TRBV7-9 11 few TGTGCCAGCACCAGGGGCCGGGAGGCTTTCTTT CASTRGREAFF
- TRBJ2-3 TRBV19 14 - TGTGCCAGTAGTATCGGAAGAAGCACAGATACGCAGTATTTT CASSIGRSTDTQYF
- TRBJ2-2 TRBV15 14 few TGTGCCATCGACCAAATATCTAGCCCCGGGGAGCTGTTTTTT CAIDQISSPGELFF
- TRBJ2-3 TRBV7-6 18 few TGTGCCAGCAGCTTAAGGGGAGGAGGAGGGGATCAAACGGATACGCAGTATTTT CASSLRGGGGDQTDTQYF
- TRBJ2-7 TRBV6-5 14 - TGTGCCAGCAGTTACTCCGGGTACTCCTACGAGCAGTACTTC CASSYSGYSYEQYF
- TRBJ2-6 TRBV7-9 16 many TGTGCCAGCAGCCCCATGGGGGGTCCGGGGGCCAACGTCCTGACTTTC CASSPMGGPGANVLTF
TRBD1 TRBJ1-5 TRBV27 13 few TGTGCCAGCAGTTTACGGACAGGGCAGCCCCAGCATTTT CASSLRTGQPQHF
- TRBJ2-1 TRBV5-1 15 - TGCGCCAGCAGCACACAGGGAGGCTCCTACAATGAGCAGTTCTTC CASSTQGGSYNEQFF
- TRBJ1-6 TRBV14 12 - TGTGCCAGCAGCCGCCTTGATTCACCCCTCCACTTT CASSRLDSPLHF
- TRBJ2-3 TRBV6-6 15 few TGTGCCAGCCGTAGTAAGGGTACTAGCACAGATACGCAGTATTTT CASRSKGTSTDTQYF
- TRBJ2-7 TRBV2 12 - TGTGCCAGCGCGGCCAGCTCCTACGAGCAGTACTTC CASAASSYEQYF
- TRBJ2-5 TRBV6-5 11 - TGTGTCAGCAAACAACAAGAGACCCAGTACTTC CVSKQQETQYF
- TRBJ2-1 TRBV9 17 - TGTGCCAGCAGCCCCGAGGGGGGGCACCTCTCCTACAATGAGCAGTTCTTC CASSPEGGHLSYNEQFF
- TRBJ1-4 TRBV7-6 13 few TGTGCCAGCAGCGGGGGTCCGAAGGAAAAACTGTTTTTT CASSGGPKEKLFF
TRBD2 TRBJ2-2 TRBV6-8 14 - TGTGCCACCCGCCACGGGGGGGCTGGCGGGGAGCTGTTTTTT CATRHGGAGGELFF
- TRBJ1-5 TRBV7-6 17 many TGTGCCAGCAGCCCCCGGCGTGGATTCTATAGCAATCAGCCCCAGCATTTT CASSPRRGFYSNQPQHF
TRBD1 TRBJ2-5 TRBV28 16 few TGTGCCAGCAGTTTAGGACAGGCAGGCGTCGGGGAGACCCAGTACTTC CASSLGQAGVGETQYF
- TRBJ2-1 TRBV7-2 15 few TGTGCCAGCAGCAGCGGGACACGGAACTACAATGAGCAGTTCTTC CASSSGTRNYNEQFF
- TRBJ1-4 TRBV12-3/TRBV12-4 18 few TGTGCCAGCAGTTTCTCACCGACCGAACTTGCAACTAATGAAAAACTGTTTTTT CASSFSPTELATNEKLFF
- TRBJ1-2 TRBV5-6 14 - TGTGCCAGCAGCGGGGGACGGCCCGCGGGAAGCTACACCTTC CASSGGRPAGSYTF
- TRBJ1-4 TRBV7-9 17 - TGTGCCAGCAGGCTTACAGGGACTCGAGCAACTAATGAAAAACTGTTTTTT CASRLTGTRATNEKLFF
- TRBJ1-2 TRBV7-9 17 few TGTGCCAGCAGCTCTTCCGACCGGGACACCCCAAACTATGGCTACACCTTC CASSSSDRDTPNYGYTF
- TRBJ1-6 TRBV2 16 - TGTGCCAGCAGTGAGAGGTTGATCTCCTATAATTCACCCCTCCACTTT CASSERLISYNSPLHF
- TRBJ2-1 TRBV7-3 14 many TGTGCCAGCAGCCAGGGGAACCCCTACAATGAGCAGTTCTTC CASSQGNPYNEQFF
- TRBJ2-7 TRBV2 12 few TGTGCCAGCACGGGGGTTACCTACGAGCAGTACTTC CASTGVTYEQYF
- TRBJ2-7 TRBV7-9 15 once TGTGCCAGCAGCTCGGAAGCCGGGATACCCTACGAGCAGTACTTC CASSSEAGIPYEQYF
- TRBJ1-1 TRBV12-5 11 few TGTGCTAGTGGTTTAGTCGCTGAAGCTTTCTTT CASGLVAEAFF
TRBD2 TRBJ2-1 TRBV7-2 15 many TGTGCCAGCAGCTTAGCGGGCGGGGGGCCCAATGAGCAGTTCTTC CASSLAGGGPNEQFF
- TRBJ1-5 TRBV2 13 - TGTGCCAGCAGTGAGGACGGATATCAGCCCCAGCATTTT CASSEDGYQPQHF